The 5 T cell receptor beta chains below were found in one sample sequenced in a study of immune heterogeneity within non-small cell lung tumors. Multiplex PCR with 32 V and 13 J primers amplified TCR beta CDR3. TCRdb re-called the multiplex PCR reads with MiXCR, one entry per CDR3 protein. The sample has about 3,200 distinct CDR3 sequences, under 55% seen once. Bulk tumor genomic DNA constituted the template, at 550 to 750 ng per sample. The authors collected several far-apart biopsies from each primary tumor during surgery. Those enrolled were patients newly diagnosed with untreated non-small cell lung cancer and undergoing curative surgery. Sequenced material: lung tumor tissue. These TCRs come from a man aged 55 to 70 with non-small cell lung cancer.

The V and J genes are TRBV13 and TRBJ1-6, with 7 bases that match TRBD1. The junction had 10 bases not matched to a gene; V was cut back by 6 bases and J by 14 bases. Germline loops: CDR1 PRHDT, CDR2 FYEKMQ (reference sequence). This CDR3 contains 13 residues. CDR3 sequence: CASSSTDRAALHF. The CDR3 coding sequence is TGTGCCAGCAGTTCCACTGACAGGGCAGCCCTCCACTTT.

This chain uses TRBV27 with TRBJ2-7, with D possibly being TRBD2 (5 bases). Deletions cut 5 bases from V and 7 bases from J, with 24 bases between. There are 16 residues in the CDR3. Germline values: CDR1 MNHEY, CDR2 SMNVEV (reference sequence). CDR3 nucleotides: TGTGCCAGCAGTCCTACTGGACTTTCCACCCCCGTGGAGCAGTACTTC. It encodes CASSPTGLSTPVEQYF.

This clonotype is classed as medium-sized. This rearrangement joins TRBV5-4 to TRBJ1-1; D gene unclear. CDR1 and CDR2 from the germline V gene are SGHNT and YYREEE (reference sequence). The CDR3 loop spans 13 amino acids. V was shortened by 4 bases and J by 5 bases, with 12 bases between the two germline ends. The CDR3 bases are TGTGCCAGCAGCCTAAGTAAAACAACTGAAGCTTTCTTT. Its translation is CASSLSKTTEAFF.

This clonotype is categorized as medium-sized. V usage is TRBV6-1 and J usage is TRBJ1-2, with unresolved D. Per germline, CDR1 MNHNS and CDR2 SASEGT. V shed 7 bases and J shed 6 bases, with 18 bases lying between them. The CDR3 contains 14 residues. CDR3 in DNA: TGTGCCAGCACCCTAGACCCGGGGATGGATGGCTACACCTTC. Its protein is CASTLDPGMDGYTF.

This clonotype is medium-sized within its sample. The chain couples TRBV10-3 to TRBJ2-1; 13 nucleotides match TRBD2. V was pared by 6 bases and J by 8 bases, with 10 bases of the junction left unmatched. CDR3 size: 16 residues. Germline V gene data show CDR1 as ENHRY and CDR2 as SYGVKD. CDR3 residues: CAISRLTSGRGYEQFF. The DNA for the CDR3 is TGTGCCATCAGCCGACTAACTAGCGGGAGGGGGTATGAGCAGTTCTTC.